The sequence of this T cell receptor (beta chain) was determined in a study of neoadjuvant anti-PD-1 for oral cavity cancer. Produced via immunoSEQ multiplex PCR; TCRdb's table is partial and in-frame only. Of 5,500 to 7,500 clones in the sample, around 60% were seen once. Comments on this clone: Its antigen is unidentified.

The sample's time point: after neoadjuvant nivolumab, at surgical resection. The germline gives CDR1 DFQATT, CDR2 SNEGSKA (reference sequence). The CDR3 spans 11 residues. V was clipped by 6 bases and J by 4 bases, with 7 bases between them. Whole-study results and caveats: Post-treatment tumors with larger preexisting clones showed more shrinkage.

The receptor comes from a person aged 35-79 years with oral cavity squamous cell carcinoma. The sample here was tumor tissue, taken after nivolumab (anti-PD-1) treatment. This chain links TRBV20-1 with TRBJ1-3; D is unresolved. The DNA of the CDR3 is TGCAGTGCGGAACAGGGAAACACCATATATTTT. Its protein is CSAEQGNTIYF.